This paragraph reports one T cell receptor (beta chain). The germline CDR1 and CDR2 sequences are KGHDR and SFDVKD. CDR3 length equals 11 residues. The V and J ends lost 12 bases and 10 bases respectively, with 15 bases between them. The data were taken from a study of blood T cell repertoires in COVID-19. The repertoire was sequenced with immunoSEQ multiplex PCR; TCRdb's copy has only in-frame clones and lacks some. The sample has about 280,000 clones, around nine tenths seen once. Patients in Seattle were enrolled during active infection, then followed longitudinally. Sequencing used peripheral blood. This chain uses TRBV24-1 with TRBJ2-1, with a possible D match to TRBD2 (5 bases). The sequence was collected from a woman between 25 and 40 years old with COVID-19, enrolled during active disease. The CDR3 here is CAPQYPGEQFF. CDR3 coding DNA: TGTGCCCCACAATATCCGGGAGAGCAGTTCTTC.